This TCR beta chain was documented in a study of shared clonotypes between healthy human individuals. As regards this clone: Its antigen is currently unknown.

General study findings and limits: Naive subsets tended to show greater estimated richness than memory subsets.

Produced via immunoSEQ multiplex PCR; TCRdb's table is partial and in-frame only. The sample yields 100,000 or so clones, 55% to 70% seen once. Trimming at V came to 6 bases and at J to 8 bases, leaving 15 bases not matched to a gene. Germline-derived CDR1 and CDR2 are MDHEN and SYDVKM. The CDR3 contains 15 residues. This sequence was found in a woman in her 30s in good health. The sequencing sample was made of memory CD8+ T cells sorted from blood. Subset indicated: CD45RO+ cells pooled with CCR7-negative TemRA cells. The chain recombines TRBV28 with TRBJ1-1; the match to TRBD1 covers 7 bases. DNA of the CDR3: TGTGCCAGCAGCCAGGGGGACATATTACGCTCGGAAGCTTTCTTT. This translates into CASSQGDILRSEAFF.